This TCR beta chain was profiled in a study of PD-1 blockade in mismatch repair-deficient tumors. Study-wide findings and caveats: Rapid post-treatment expansion, then contraction, generally preceding radiologic response, marked tumor-resident clones.

Between the trimmed V and J ends, which lost 0 bases and 5 bases, there was a span of 8 bases. CDR3 length: 13 amino acids. CDR1 SGHTA and CDR2 FQGTGA come from the germline V gene. Clones were read by immunoSEQ multiplex PCR, and TCRdb kept only the in-frame ones, dropping some. The top ten clones hold over 15% of a sample with about 15,000 clones, 84% of them seen once. A note on this clone: No antigen is known for it.

All patients were mismatch repair deficient, assessed by either PCR or immunohistochemistry. The TCR-sequenced patients were a few responders to pembrolizumab. The rearrangement links TRBV7-3 to TRBJ2-7, with D possibly being TRBD2 (5 bases). Sequences were derived from PBMCs, sampled before pembrolizumab treatment. The receptor comes from an adult with mismatch repair-deficient cancer. The CDR3 bases are TGTGCCAGCAGCTTAACGGGAGCGGACGAGCAGTACTTC. Residues: CASSLTGADEQYF.